This TCR beta chain derives from a study of cytomegalovirus exposure and HLA in healthy donors. General observations from the study: Among TCR beta chains, those listed as cytomegalovirus-associated numbered over 150. Reports described diagnosis of cytomegalovirus status by the classifier as highly specific and sensitive.

Assay: immunoSEQ multiplex PCR; the TCRdb copy retains only in-frame clones and omits some. The sample yields approximately 160,000 clones, roughly 86% seen once. Comments on this clone: Its antigen is as yet unknown.

The trim removed 5 bases at V and 0 bases at J, leaving 3 bases unmatched. The CDR3 is 14 amino acids. Germline V gene data show CDR1 as SGHAT and CDR2 as FQNNGV. This TCR derives from a young man in good health and CMV-seropositive. Sequencing used PBMCs. The J gene is TRBJ1-1, the V gene TRBV11-2; TRBD1 aligns across 7 bases. The CDR3 region is CASSAGGLNTEAFF. The CDR3 DNA reads as TGTGCCAGCAGCGCAGGGGGGTTGAACACTGAAGCTTTCTTT.